These T cell receptor beta chains were read from a single sample in a study of blood T cell repertoires in COVID-19. Here immunoSEQ multiplex PCR was the method, and the copy in TCRdb shows in-frame clones only, minus some. This sample has around 55,000 clones, with 90% found just once. Specimen: peripheral blood. Source of these receptors: a man aged 40-50 years with acute or convalescent COVID-19. Both conserved end residues are part of each CDR3. Fields, in order: J gene, D gene, V gene, clone size, CDR3 DNA, CDR3 protein. D genes are given only for firm matches. Part of the rows lack a size; the others show once, few, many or a class for expanded clones.

>TRBJ1-2|-|TRBV5-8|-
TGTGCCAGCAGCTTGGCGTCGGTTTTTAACTATGGCTACACCTTC
CASSLASVFNYGYTF
>TRBJ2-2|TRBD2|TRBV5-1|-
TGCGCCAGCAGCCCGGGGGGGTACACCGGGGAGCTGTTTTTT
CASSPGGYTGELFF
>TRBJ2-2|-|TRBV2|-
TGTGCCAGCAGTGAGGTCCGGGACACCGGGGAGCTGTTTTTT
CASSEVRDTGELFF
>TRBJ2-1|-|TRBV19|-
TGTGCCAGTAGTCGGAGGGACTACAATGAGCAGTTCTTC
CASSRRDYNEQFF
>TRBJ1-1|TRBD1|TRBV9|-
TGTGCCAGCAGCCCTCCCCTGGGACAGCCCAACACTGAAGCTTTCTTT
CASSPPLGQPNTEAFF
>TRBJ1-1|-|TRBV18|-
TGTGCCAGCTCACCCGGAGTTCAGGGCCACGAAGCTTTCTTT
CASSPGVQGHEAFF
>TRBJ2-7|-|TRBV3-1/TRBV3-2|few
TGTGCCAGCAGCCAAAGAGGACGGGATTCCTACGAGCAGTACTTC
CASSQRGRDSYEQYF
>TRBJ2-5|TRBD1|TRBV5-5|-
TGTGCCAGCAGTTCTCGACAGGGTCCAGAGACCCAGTACTTC
CASSSRQGPETQYF
>TRBJ2-1|-|TRBV4-1|-
TGCGCCAGCAGCCAAGAAGGGAGCGGAGCGGACAATGAGCAGTTCTTC
CASSQEGSGADNEQFF
>TRBJ2-7|TRBD1|TRBV10-3|-
TGTGCCATCAGACCAGACAGGGGGCAAGTCTACGAGCAGTACTTC
CAIRPDRGQVYEQYF
>TRBJ2-7|TRBD2|TRBV11-2|-
TGTGCCAGCAGCGTTTATAGCGGGTCATTCTCCTACGAGCAGTACTTC
CASSVYSGSFSYEQYF
>TRBJ2-3|TRBD1|TRBV6-6|-
TGTGCCAGCGGAAACAGGGGGCTCACAGATACGCAGTATTTT
CASGNRGLTDTQYF
>TRBJ2-1|TRBD2|TRBV5-1|once
TGCGCCAGCAGCTTGGGGGGACTAAATGAGCAGTTCTTC
CASSLGGLNEQFF
>TRBJ1-3|TRBD1|TRBV27|-
TGTGCCAGCACCACTGGCAGGGGACAGGGGACATCCTTAGGTGGAAACACCATATATTTT
CASTTGRGQGTSLGGNTIYF
>TRBJ1-2|-|TRBV30|once
TGTGCCTGGAGTCTGAGTTATGGCTACACCTTC
CAWSLSYGYTF
>TRBJ1-1|-|TRBV5-5|-
TGTGCCAGCAGCTCACAGGGGAACACTGAAGCTTTCTTT
CASSSQGNTEAFF
>TRBJ1-1|TRBD1|TRBV19|-
TGTGCCAGTAGTACCAGACAGGGTTCCATGGCTTTCTTT
CASSTRQGSMAFF
>TRBJ1-3|-|TRBV14|-
TGTGCCAGCAGCCAGGGTCGCGGGTTGAGCTCTGGAAACACCATATATTTT
CASSQGRGLSSGNTIYF
>TRBJ2-1|TRBD2|TRBV5-1|-
TGCGCCAGCAGCCCGGGACTAGCGGAGCCGAGGGAGCAGTTCTTC
CASSPGLAEPREQFF
>TRBJ2-5|-|TRBV24-1|-
TGTGCCACCAGTGACCCAAGCGTAGGCCGAGAGACCCAGTACTTC
CATSDPSVGRETQYF
>TRBJ1-2|TRBD1|TRBV5-1|-
TGCGCCAGCAGGGCAGGGGGTCTCTATGGCTACACCTTC
CASRAGGLYGYTF
>TRBJ2-1|TRBD2|TRBV7-8|once
TGTGCCAGCAGCCAGCGGGACTCCTACAATGAGCAGTTCTTC
CASSQRDSYNEQFF
>TRBJ1-1|-|TRBV2|-
TGTGCCAGCAGCGCGAGGACAAGGGACACTGAAGCTTTCTTT
CASSARTRDTEAFF
>TRBJ1-1|TRBD1|TRBV5-1|-
TGCGCCAGCAATAAGGACAGGGGAGGGTCCACTGAAGCTTTCTTT
CASNKDRGGSTEAFF
>TRBJ1-2|TRBD1|TRBV6-2/TRBV6-3|-
TGTGCCAGCAGTCCGTACAGGGGTGTGGGCTACACCTTC
CASSPYRGVGYTF
>TRBJ1-5|-|TRBV28|-
TGTGCCAGCAGTCCCGGGGGGGGGAACAATCAGCCCCAGCATTTT
CASSPGGGNNQPQHF
>TRBJ1-1|-|TRBV7-2|-
TGTGCCAGCAGCGATGCGACAGTGAACACTGAAGCTTTCTTT
CASSDATVNTEAFF
>TRBJ2-4|-|TRBV3-1/TRBV3-2|-
TGTGCCAGCAGCCATAGCGGCGGGGTAGCCAAAAACATTCAGTACTTC
CASSHSGGVAKNIQYF
>TRBJ2-7|TRBD2|TRBV4-1|-
TGCGCCAGCAGCCAGCTAGCGGGTGGGTGGTCCTACGAGCAGTACTTC
CASSQLAGGWSYEQYF
>TRBJ1-5|-|TRBV6-2/TRBV6-3|-
TGTGCCAGCAGTGGAGGGACGGGACTCAATCAGCCCCAGCATTTT
CASSGGTGLNQPQHF
>TRBJ2-3|TRBD1|TRBV11-2|-
TGTGCCAGCAGCTTAGATCTGGGGTTCTTGGGACAGGGGATTTATACGCAGTATTTT
CASSLDLGFLGQGIYTQYF
>TRBJ2-7|-|TRBV18|-
TGTGCCAGCTCCTTGGGCAGATCCTACGAGCAGTACTTC
CASSLGRSYEQYF
>TRBJ1-1|-|TRBV5-1|-
TGCGCCAGCAGCTTGCTCCAGGGGTCGGGCACTGAAGCTTTCTTT
CASSLLQGSGTEAFF
>TRBJ1-2|-|TRBV6-5|-
TGTGCCAGCAGTTACTCCGGACTCTACGGCTATGGCTACACCTTC
CASSYSGLYGYGYTF
>TRBJ1-6|-|TRBV6-5|-
TGTGCCAGCAATGGGCGCAGGAATTCACCCCTCCACTTT
CASNGRRNSPLHF
>TRBJ2-3|TRBD2|TRBV18|-
TGTGCCAGCTCACCACCTTCCGGACTAGCGGTTAGCACAGATACGCAGTATTTT
CASSPPSGLAVSTDTQYF
>TRBJ1-5|-|TRBV25-1|few
TGTGCCAGCAGGGGTATAGGGGGAAGCGAACAGCCCCAGCATTTT
CASRGIGGSEQPQHF
>TRBJ2-2|-|TRBV30|-
TGTGCCTGGCGGCCGGAGGTCGGGGAGCTGTTTTTT
CAWRPEVGELFF
>TRBJ1-1|-|TRBV18|-
TGTGCCAGCTCCCGGGGGGGGGCTACGGGCACTGAAGCTTTCTTT
CASSRGGATGTEAFF
>TRBJ2-1|TRBD2|TRBV4-2|few
TGTGCCAGCAGCCAAGAGAGTAGCGGGAGCTACAATGAGCAGTTCTTC
CASSQESSGSYNEQFF
>TRBJ2-2|TRBD1|TRBV6-1|-
TGTGCCAGCAGTGAAGTGCAGGGGGACACCGGGGAGCTGTTTTTT
CASSEVQGDTGELFF
>TRBJ2-4|-|TRBV7-2|-
TGTGCCAGCAGCTTAGAGGCCAGGGGAAATGCCAAAAACATTCAGTACTTC
CASSLEARGNAKNIQYF
>TRBJ1-5|TRBD1|TRBV6-1|once
TGTGCCAGCAGTGAAGTGGTCAGGGGGCGAACTCAAACAATTCAGCCCCAGCATTTT
CASSEVVRGRTQTIQPQHF
>TRBJ2-1|-|TRBV9|-
TGTGCCAGCAGCGTCTCTCGGCGGACTTACAATGAGCAGTTCTTC
CASSVSRRTYNEQFF
>TRBJ1-2|TRBD1|TRBV9|-
TGTGCCAGCAGCGTAGCCACAGGGGGATTTGACTATGGCTACACCTTC
CASSVATGGFDYGYTF
>TRBJ2-1|TRBD2|TRBV18|-
TGTGCCAGCTCACCGTCCCGCGGGAGTAACAATGAGCAGTTCTTC
CASSPSRGSNNEQFF
>TRBJ2-5|-|TRBV23-1|-
TGCGCCAGCAGTTTAAACAAAAGACAGAAACCACTCCTCTTAGGGTGGGAGACCCAGTACTTC
CASSLNKRQKPLLLGWETQYF
>TRBJ2-1|TRBD2|TRBV19|-
TGTGCCAGTAGTATGACGACTAGCGGGAGGCCCTACAATGAGCAGTTCTTC
CASSMTTSGRPYNEQFF
>TRBJ2-5|TRBD1|TRBV7-2|-
TGTGCCAGCAGCTTCCAGGGGGTCGGGGAGACCCAGTACTTC
CASSFQGVGETQYF
>TRBJ2-3|-|TRBV21-1|-
TGTGCCAGCATCCCACTACTAGCGGGAGGAATAGATACGCAGTATTTT
CASIPLLAGGIDTQYF